This section outlines one TCR beta chain sequence together with its context. The data stem from a study of blood T cell repertoires in COVID-19. The protocol was immunoSEQ multiplex PCR, while the TCRdb copy is restricted to in-frame clones and leaves out a portion. The sample carries 130,000 or so clones, 84% recorded once. This CDR3 region has 17 residues. CDR1 and CDR2 (germline): SGHAT, FQNNGV. J gave up 5 bases and V 5 bases, and 14 bases lay outside the gene matches. The chain links TRBV11-2 to TRBJ1-1; the match to TRBD1 covers 10 bases. Sequencing input: peripheral blood. The sequence came from a human donor in a cohort sampled during active COVID-19. Here the CDR3 reads CASSLRGSTGGRTEAFF. CDR3 DNA sequence: TGTGCCAGCAGCCTACGAGGATCGACAGGGGGCAGGACTGAAGCTTTCTTT.